These T cell receptor beta chains were read from a single sample in a study of blood T cells in healthy people across ages. TCRdb passed the 5' RACE reads through MiXCR, listing each CDR3 protein once. This repertoire shows about 970,000 distinct CDR3 sequences, 51% found once; its top ten account for about a fifth. The material sequenced was blood. All receptors derive from a woman aged 55-69 years in good health. Both conserved end residues are part of each CDR3. Each record gives: clone size, V gene, D gene, J gene, CDR3 protein, CDR3 DNA. The D gene is left open where the match is weak. A row's size may be missing; if present it is once, few, many or a size class.

once,TRBV15,TRBD1,TRBJ2-7,CATSRLGQHEQYF,TGTGCCACCAGCAGACTGGGACAGCACGAGCAGTACTTC
many,TRBV11-2,-,TRBJ2-3,CASSGGTRTDTQYF,TGTGCCAGCAGCGGGGGGACTCGAACAGATACGCAGTATTTT
few,TRBV18,-,TRBJ2-7,CASSLDSLSSYEQYF,TGTGCCAGCTCACTTGACTCCCTGAGCTCCTACGAGCAGTACTTC
-,TRBV27,-,TRBJ2-7,CASSAYPPLSWGYNEQYF,TGTGCCAGCAGTGCGTACCCTCCTCTAAGCTGGGGCTACAATGAGCAGTACTTC
-,TRBV6-5,TRBD1,TRBJ2-5,CASSYQGQLQETQYF,TGTGCCAGCAGTTACCAGGGACAGCTCCAAGAGACCCAGTACTTC
-,TRBV10-3,-,TRBJ1-1,CAISVGTVNTEAFF,TGTGCCATCAGTGTCGGGACTGTGAACACTGAAGCTTTCTTT
-,TRBV9,TRBD1,TRBJ2-3,CASSVVVTGGRDTQYF,TGTGCCAGCAGCGTAGTGGTGACAGGGGGTCGGGATACGCAGTATTTT
-,TRBV11-2,TRBD2,TRBJ2-1,CASSSAGTRQGAVFYNEQFF,TGTGCCAGCAGCTCGGCCGGGACTAGACAAGGAGCGGTTTTTTACAATGAGCAGTTCTTC
-,TRBV3-1,-,TRBJ2-7,CASSHPAGEQYF,TGTGCCAGCAGCCACCCCGCGGGGGAGCAGTACTTC
-,TRBV20-1,TRBD2,TRBJ2-7,CSAIGRAGVYEQYF,TGCAGTGCCATCGGACGAGCGGGAGTCTACGAGCAGTACTTC
-,TRBV29-1,TRBD1,TRBJ2-6,CSVARISTGSAGANVLTF,TGCAGCGTTGCCCGAATCTCGACAGGGTCAGCTGGGGCCAACGTCCTGACTTTC
many,TRBV7-9,TRBD2,TRBJ2-5,CASSGTLAGAETQYF,TGTGCCAGCAGCGGGACCCTAGCGGGAGCAGAGACCCAGTACTTC
-,TRBV29-1,-,TRBJ2-7,CSTTGARYEQYF,TGCAGCACAACCGGGGCTCGCTACGAGCAGTACTTC
once,TRBV20-1,-,TRBJ2-5,CSARDYHQETQYF,TGCAGTGCTAGGGACTATCACCAAGAGACCCAGTACTTC
-,TRBV6-1,-,TRBJ2-7,CASSQARTYEQYF,TGTGCCAGCAGTCAGGCCAGGACCTACGAGCAGTACTTC
few,TRBV7-9,TRBD1,TRBJ1-5,CASRGGQGDQPQHF,TGTGCCAGCAGAGGGGGACAGGGCGATCAGCCCCAGCATTTT
few,TRBV3-1,-,TRBJ2-3,CASSQEVSDGLTDTQYF,TGTGCCAGCAGCCAAGAGGTCTCGGACGGACTCACAGATACGCAGTATTTT
-,TRBV9,-,TRBJ2-5,CASKADRGGETQYF,TGTGCCAGCAAGGCTGACAGGGGAGGGGAGACCCAGTACTTC
-,TRBV27,-,TRBJ2-5,CASSLWRDSETQYF,TGTGCCAGCAGTTTATGGCGGGATTCGGAGACCCAGTACTTC
-,TRBV5-1,-,TRBJ2-5,CASSFQGRQETQYF,TGCGCCAGCAGCTTCCAGGGCCGACAGGAGACCCAGTACTTC
-,TRBV6-6,-,TRBJ1-2,CASNGGGDGYTF,TGTGCCAGCAACGGAGGGGGGGATGGCTACACCTTC
many,TRBV3-1,TRBD2,TRBJ2-1,CASSFRTSGIDEQFF,TGTGCCAGCAGCTTTCGGACTAGCGGGATTGATGAGCAGTTCTTC